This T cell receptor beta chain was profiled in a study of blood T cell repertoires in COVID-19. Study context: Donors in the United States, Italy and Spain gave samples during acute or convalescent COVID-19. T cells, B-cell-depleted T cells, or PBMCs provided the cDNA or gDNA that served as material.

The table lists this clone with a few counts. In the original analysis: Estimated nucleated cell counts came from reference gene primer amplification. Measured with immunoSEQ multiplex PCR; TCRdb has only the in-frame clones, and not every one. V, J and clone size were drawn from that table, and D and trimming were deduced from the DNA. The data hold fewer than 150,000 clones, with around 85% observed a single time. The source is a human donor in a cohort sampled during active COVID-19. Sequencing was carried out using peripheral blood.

CDR3 nucleotides: TGTGCCAGCAGCTTAGCGTCAGCGGGGGGGGGCCAAGAGACCCAGTACTTC. It translates to CASSLASAGGGQETQYF. The chain recombines TRBV7-2 with TRBJ2-5; TRBD2 matches at 10 bases. Germline V CDR1 and CDR2: SGHTA, FQGNSA. There are 17 residues in the CDR3. V shed 0 bases, J shed 1 base, and the junction held 5 bases outside the gene matches.